These T cell receptor beta chains were read from a single sample in a study of blood T cell repertoires in COVID-19. Libraries were prepared by immunoSEQ multiplex PCR; TCRdb keeps only in-frame clonotypes and omits some of them. This table holds approximately 250,000 clones, about 86% found once. Sequencing was done on a sample of PBMCs or T cells enriched from blood (not recorded which). The receptors here all came from a man aged 25 to 40 with acute COVID-19. Both conserved end residues are part of each CDR3. The order of the fields is J gene, D gene, clone size, V gene, CDR3 DNA, CDR3 protein. A D gene is named only where the DNA matches it firmly. Expanded clones get a size class; other rows say once, few or many, or leave the size out.

TRBJ2-2 | TRBD1 | once | TRBV7-9 | TGTGCCGGGACAGGGGGCCGCACCGGGGAGCTGTTTTTT | CAGTGGRTGELFF
TRBJ2-3 | TRBD1 | once | TRBV29-1 | TGCAGCGGGCGACAGGGGACAGATACGCAGTATTTT | CSGRQGTDTQYF
TRBJ1-6 | - | - | TRBV3-1/TRBV3-2 | TGTGCCAGCAGCCAAGGGACTACAAATTCACCCCTCCACTTT | CASSQGTTNSPLHF
TRBJ1-1 | - | - | TRBV5-1 | TGCGCCAGCAGCTACAAGTCGAACACTGAAGCTTTCTTT | CASSYKSNTEAFF
TRBJ2-1 | TRBD2 | - | TRBV7-9 | TGTGCCAGCAGCAGACCGGGACTAGCGGTCAATGAGCAGTTCTTC | CASSRPGLAVNEQFF
TRBJ2-6 | - | - | TRBV14 | TGTGCCAGCAGCCAATTTCGAATGGGCAGACCTGGGGCCAACGTCCTGACTTTC | CASSQFRMGRPGANVLTF
TRBJ1-5 | TRBD1 | - | TRBV18 | TGTGCCAGCTCACCGGGGGACAGGGGGTTTCGAAATCAGCCCCAGCATTTT | CASSPGDRGFRNQPQHF
TRBJ2-2 | - | - | TRBV19 | TGTGCCAGTAGTAGGGACAAGAACACCGGGGAGCTGTTTTTT | CASSRDKNTGELFF
TRBJ2-5 | - | few | TRBV6-5 | TGTGCCAGCAGTTACTCGGGGCCCCAAGAGACCCAGTACTTC | CASSYSGPQETQYF
TRBJ1-3 | - | - | TRBV9 | TGTGCCAGCAGTAGAGATTTCTCTGGAAACACCATATATTTT | CASSRDFSGNTIYF
TRBJ2-3 | TRBD1 | - | TRBV15 | TGTGCCACCAGCAGAGACAGGGGGCAGGATACGCAGTATTTT | CATSRDRGQDTQYF
TRBJ2-1 | - | - | TRBV15 | TGTGCCACCAGCACAAAGGGGGGGGATTACAATGAGCAGTTCTTC | CATSTKGGDYNEQFF
TRBJ2-1 | - | - | TRBV6-4 | TGTGCCAGCAGTGACGGACTCTCCTACAATGAGCAGTTCTTC | CASSDGLSYNEQFF
TRBJ1-3 | TRBD1 | few | TRBV4-1 | TGCGCCAGCAGCCGCGATCTCGGGACAGTCTCTGGAAACACCATATATTTT | CASSRDLGTVSGNTIYF
TRBJ1-1 | - | - | TRBV2 | TGTGCCAGCAGCCTCGACAGGCTGGAAGCTTTCTTT | CASSLDRLEAFF
TRBJ2-1 | TRBD2 | - | TRBV14 | TGTGCCAGCAGCCTCATACAGTTAGCGGGGAGCTCCTACAATGAGCAGTTCTTC | CASSLIQLAGSSYNEQFF
TRBJ1-6 | - | - | TRBV7-2 | TGTGCCAGCAGCTTAGGGGGGCCTATGAATTCACCCCTCCACTTT | CASSLGGPMNSPLHF
TRBJ2-5 | TRBD2 | - | TRBV4-1 | TGCGCCAGCAGCCAAGTTTTATCCTTTAGCGGGGAACTACAAGAGACCCAGTACTTC | CASSQVLSFSGELQETQYF
TRBJ1-4 | TRBD1 | - | TRBV2 | TGTGCCAGCAGAAGGTTGGACAGGACCGAAAAACTGTTTTTT | CASRRLDRTEKLFF
TRBJ1-3 | - | once | TRBV11-2 | TGTGCCAGCAGCCCCACGGCGGGTTCTGGAAACACCATATATTTT | CASSPTAGSGNTIYF
TRBJ1-2 | - | - | TRBV14 | TGTGCCAGCAGCCAAGAACAGGGCTACTATGGCTACACCTTC | CASSQEQGYYGYTF
TRBJ2-1 | - | few | TRBV19 | TGTGCCAGTAGTACAAGCGGTGGCGTTTACAATGAGCAGTTCTTC | CASSTSGGVYNEQFF
TRBJ1-1 | - | - | TRBV10-2 | TGCGCCAGCAGTTCGGGTATGGCTGAAGCTTTCTTT | CASSSGMAEAFF
TRBJ1-6 | - | - | TRBV5-6 | TGTGCCAGCAGCTCCGGGGTCGTCAGTTCACCCCTCCACTTT | CASSSGVVSSPLHF
TRBJ1-4 | - | - | TRBV15 | TGTGCCACCAGCAGACCTGTAGCGGGGCATAATGAAAAACTGTTTTTT | CATSRPVAGHNEKLFF
TRBJ2-1 | TRBD2 | - | TRBV18 | TGTGCCAGCTCACCACTTCAAGCGGGGGGACTCTCCTACAATGAGCAGTTCTTC | CASSPLQAGGLSYNEQFF
TRBJ2-3 | TRBD1 | once | TRBV24-1 | TGTGCCACCATGGGACAGACCACAGATACGCAGTATTTT | CATMGQTTDTQYF
TRBJ2-3 | TRBD2 | - | TRBV6-5 | TGTGCCAGCAAAGGGACTAGCAGCACAGATACGCAGTATTTT | CASKGTSSTDTQYF
TRBJ1-4 | - | - | TRBV24-1 | TGTGCCACCAGTGAGTCGGGACTCCCCATGAGTGAAAAACTGTTTTTT | CATSESGLPMSEKLFF
TRBJ2-2 | TRBD2 | - | TRBV11-2 | TGTGCCAGCAGCCTGCCGGCGGCTAGCGGGAGGGCCAGGGAGCTGTTTTTT | CASSLPAASGRARELFF
TRBJ1-1 | - | - | TRBV29-1 | TGCAGCGTCCTACAGCTGAACACTGAAGCTTTCTTT | CSVLQLNTEAFF
TRBJ2-1 | - | few | TRBV7-8 | TGTGCCAGCGCCAGACTTAGCTCCTACAATGAGCAGTTCTTC | CASARLSSYNEQFF
TRBJ2-5 | - | - | TRBV5-1 | TGCGCCAGCAGCCGGCGGGGTGCGGAAGAGACCCAGTACTTC | CASSRRGAEETQYF
TRBJ1-3 | TRBD1 | - | TRBV9 | TGTGCCAGCAGCGCAGGACAGGCCGCGTCGAACACCATATATTTT | CASSAGQAASNTIYF
TRBJ2-2 | - | - | TRBV5-6 | TGTGCCAGCAGCTTGGCCAGGGGTGGCACCGGGGAGCTGTTTTTT | CASSLARGGTGELFF
TRBJ1-2 | - | - | TRBV15 | TGTGCCACCAGCAGAGGGGGGGGCCCCCGTGGCTACACCTTC | CATSRGGGPRGYTF
TRBJ1-4 | - | few | TRBV19 | TGTGCCAGTAGTATGGGAAGGCCTGGGGCGGTACGAGAAAAACTGTTTTTT | CASSMGRPGAVREKLFF
TRBJ1-2 | TRBD1 | few | TRBV2 | TGTGCCAGCATTGGGACAGGGGCCTACTATGGCTACACCTTC | CASIGTGAYYGYTF
TRBJ2-1 | - | few | TRBV6-1 | TGTGCCAGCAGTGAAGCGCCGGAGAGTGAGCAGTTCTTC | CASSEAPESEQFF